The 16 T cell receptor beta chains below all came from one sample that was sequenced in a study of blood T cell repertoires in COVID-19. Produced via immunoSEQ multiplex PCR; TCRdb's table is partial and in-frame only. Of more than 120,000 clones listed, about 91% are singletons. The material sequenced was peripheral blood. All receptors come from a human donor in a cohort sampled during active COVID-19.

This chain joins TRBV18 and TRBJ1-4; D perhaps matches TRBD1 (5 bases). V was clipped by 6 bases and J by 0 bases, with 5 bases between them. The CDR3 sequence is 13 residues long. Germline CDR1 reads KGHSH; CDR2 reads LQKENI. In DNA form, the CDR3 reads TGTGCCAGCTCCAGGGCAACTAATGAAAAACTGTTTTTT. Its protein is CASSRATNEKLFF. Full variable domain (missing parts from reference TRBV18 and TRBJ1-4): NAGVMQNPRHLVRRRGQEARLRCSPMKGHSHVYWYRQLPEEGLKFMVYLQKENIIDESGMPKERFSAEFPKEGPSILRIQQVVRGDSAAYFCASSRATNEKLFFGSGTQLSVL.

The rearrangement joins TRBV7-2 to TRBJ2-1; tentative D call: TRBD1 (6 bases). The V gene lost 7 bases and the J gene lost 6 bases, with 19 bases spanning the gap. Germline V gene data show CDR1 as SGHTA and CDR2 as FQGNSA. The CDR3 contains 15 residues. Here the CDR3 reads CASTSGTTQTNEQFF. CDR3 sequence (DNA): TGTGCCAGCACCTCCGGGACAACGCAGACCAATGAGCAGTTCTTC. The variable domain in full, with the rest retrieved from reference TRBV7-2 and TRBJ2-1, is GAGVSQSPSNKVTEKGKDVELRCDPISGHTALYWYRQSLGQGLEFLIYFQGNSAPDKSGLPSDRFSAERTGGSVSTLTIQRTQQEDSAVYLCASTSGTTQTNEQFFGPGTRLTVL.

The gene calls are TRBV11-3 and TRBJ2-1, with D tentatively TRBD2 (6 bases). The CDR3 length is 15 residues. Germline V gives CDR1 SGHNT, CDR2 YENEEA. The germline V and J ends were trimmed by 1 base and 6 bases, with 13 bases remaining between them. CDR3 in DNA: TGTGCCAGCAGCTTAGGAGCGGGTTTGGCCAATGAGCAGTTCTTC. Its translation: CASSLGAGLANEQFF. Full variable domain (rest looked up from reference TRBV11-3 and TRBJ2-1): EAGVVQSPRYKIIEKKQPVAFWCNPISGHNTLYWYLQNLGQGPELLIRYENEEAVDDSQLPKDRFSAERLKGVDSTLKIQPAELGDSAVYLCASSLGAGLANEQFFGPGTRLTVL.

V gene TRBV7-9 combines with J gene TRBJ1-5, with D possibly matching TRBD1 (6 bases). The germline V and J ends were trimmed by 5 bases and 4 bases, with 15 bases remaining between them. Germline V gene data show CDR1 as SEHNR and CDR2 as FQNEAQ (reference sequence). The CDR3 has 15 residues. CDR3 amino acids: CASSPAGEWNQPQHF. In nucleotides, the CDR3 is TGTGCCAGCAGCCCCGCAGGGGAATGGAATCAGCCCCAGCATTTT.

This chain joins TRBV30 and TRBJ2-7, with D uncertain. Per germline, CDR1 GTSNPN and CDR2 SVGIG (reference sequence). The CDR3 loop spans 11 amino acids. V was clipped by 4 bases and J by 4 bases, with 8 bases between them. The CDR3 sequence: CAWTTQYEQYF. The CDR3 coding sequence is TGTGCCTGGACAACACAATACGAGCAGTACTTC.

The chain recombines TRBV19 with TRBJ1-5; 8 bases are a match to TRBD1. Trimming took 3 bases from V and 0 from J; bases not matched to a gene: 7. This CDR3 has 17 residues. Germline CDR1 LNHDA, CDR2 SQIVND (reference sequence). The CDR3 region has the DNA TGTGCCAGTAGTATCCTCGGACAGGGTGGTAGCAATCAGCCCCAGCATTTT. Translation: CASSILGQGGSNQPQHF.

The chain joins TRBV2 to TRBJ1-4; D unclear. The CDR3 is made up of 16 amino acids. Germline-derived CDR1 and CDR2 are SNHLY and FYNNEI. Trimming cost V 3 bases and J 0 bases, with 11 bases left between them. Here the CDR3 reads CASSENPGATNEKLFF. DNA of the CDR3: TGTGCCAGCAGTGAGAACCCGGGTGCAACTAATGAAAAACTGTTTTTT.

The CDR3: CASSLEGETQYF. The CDR3 coding sequence is TGTGCCAGCAGTTTGGAGGGGGAGACCCAGTACTTC. V is TRBV27 and J is TRBJ2-5, with a weak D call TRBD2 (6 bases). V lost 3 bases, J lost 5 bases, and 7 bases lay in between. The CDR3 loop spans 12 amino acids. The germline V gene has CDR1 MNHEY and CDR2 SMNVEV (reference sequence).

V gene TRBV7-9 combines with J gene TRBJ2-1; 10 bases align to TRBD2. The CDR3 length is 15 residues. CDR1 and CDR2 from the germline V gene are SEHNR and FQNEAQ (reference sequence). V dropped 5 bases and J dropped 7; count of bases not matched to a gene: 8. CDR3 DNA: TGTGCCAGCAGCCTTAGCGGGGGGCCGATTAATGAGCAGTTCTTC. This gives the protein CASSLSGGPINEQFF.

V usage is TRBV19 and J usage is TRBJ2-5; 9 bases are a match to TRBD1. CDR3 length equals 13 residues. J was trimmed by 7 bases and V by 8 bases; bases with no gene match: 8. Germline lookup yields CDR1 LNHDA and CDR2 SQIVND (reference sequence). The CDR3 spells CASQPGQGRTQYF. The CDR3 DNA reads TGTGCCAGTCAACCGGGACAGGGACGGACCCAGTACTTC.

The chain carries TRBV30 and TRBJ2-7; unclear D gene. V was pared by 2 bases and J by 4 bases, with 6 bases between. The CDR3 is made up of 11 amino acids. CDR1 and CDR2 from the germline V gene are GTSNPN and SVGIG (reference sequence). The CDR3 protein is CAWSLAYEQYF. CDR3 bases: TGTGCCTGGAGTTTGGCTTACGAGCAGTACTTC. Drawing the rest from reference TRBV30 and TRBJ2-7, the complete variable domain is SQTIHQWPATLVQPVGSPLSLECTVEGTSNPNLYWYRQAAGRGLQLLFYSVGIGQISSEVPQNLSASRPQDRQFILSSKKLLLSDSGFYLCAWSLAYEQYFGPGTRLTVT.

The V gene is TRBV30, the J gene TRBJ2-1, with D possibly TRBD1 on 6 matching bases. Germline assignment: CDR1 GTSNPN and CDR2 SVGIG (reference sequence). V was cut by 2 bases and J by 0 bases, with 8 bases left in between. The CDR3 totals 14 residues. The CDR3 region has the DNA TGTGCCTGGAGTAGGGGGAGCTCCTACAATGAGCAGTTCTTC. Translated, it gives CAWSRGSSYNEQFF.

The V call is TRBV12-3 or TRBV12-4, the J call TRBJ2-7; unclear D gene. V was trimmed by 0 bases and J by 6 bases, leaving 6 bases between them. CDR3 size: 12 residues. The CDR3 nucleotides are TGTGCCAGCAGTTTAGCGCGAGGCGAGCAGTACTTC. It yields the protein CASSLARGEQYF.

The V and J genes are TRBV5-1 and TRBJ1-2; 11 positions agree with TRBD1. There are 16 residues in the CDR3. V lost 4 bases, J lost 4 bases, and 9 bases stayed unmatched. Germline lookup yields CDR1 SGHRS and CDR2 YFSETQ. The chain's CDR3 is CASSPPGTGGGYGYTF. The CDR3 bases are TGCGCCAGCAGCCCCCCCGGGACAGGGGGTGGCTATGGCTACACCTTC. Based on the CDR3 plus reference TRBV5-1 and TRBJ1-2, the full variable domain is KAGVTQTPRYLIKTRGQQVTLSCSPISGHRSVSWYQQTPGQGLQFLFEYFSETQRNKGNFPGRFSGRQFSNSRSEMNVSTLELGDSALYLCASSPPGTGGGYGYTFGSGTRLTVV.

A single count supports this clone. The rearrangement uses TRBV5-8 and TRBJ1-5; 7 nucleotides line up with TRBD1. V trimming: 4 bases; J trimming: 5 bases; junction bases outside the gene matches: 6. From germline, CDR1 is SGHTS and CDR2 YDEGEE. This CDR3 has 14 amino acids. CDR3 sequence reads: CASSEGARDQPQHF. CDR3 bases: TGTGCCAGCAGCGAGGGGGCGCGCGATCAGCCCCAGCATTTT. Using reference TRBV5-8 and TRBJ1-5 for the parts outside the CDR3, the full variable domain is EAGVTQSPTHLIKTRGQQATLRCSPISGHTSVYWYQQALGLGLQFLLWYDEGEERNRGNFPPRFSGRQFPNYSSELNVNALELEDSALYLCASSEGARDQPQHFGDGTRLSIL.

The V call is TRBV29-1, the J call TRBJ2-7; D is perhaps TRBD1 (6 bases). Trimming pared 2 bases from V and 4 bases from J, leaving 12 bases between. This CDR3 contains 13 residues. Germline V lookup: CDR1 SQVTM, CDR2 ANQGSEA. CDR3 nucleotides: TGCAGCGTTGAACCGAGAGGGGGTTACGAGCAGTACTTC. Its protein product is CSVEPRGGYEQYF.